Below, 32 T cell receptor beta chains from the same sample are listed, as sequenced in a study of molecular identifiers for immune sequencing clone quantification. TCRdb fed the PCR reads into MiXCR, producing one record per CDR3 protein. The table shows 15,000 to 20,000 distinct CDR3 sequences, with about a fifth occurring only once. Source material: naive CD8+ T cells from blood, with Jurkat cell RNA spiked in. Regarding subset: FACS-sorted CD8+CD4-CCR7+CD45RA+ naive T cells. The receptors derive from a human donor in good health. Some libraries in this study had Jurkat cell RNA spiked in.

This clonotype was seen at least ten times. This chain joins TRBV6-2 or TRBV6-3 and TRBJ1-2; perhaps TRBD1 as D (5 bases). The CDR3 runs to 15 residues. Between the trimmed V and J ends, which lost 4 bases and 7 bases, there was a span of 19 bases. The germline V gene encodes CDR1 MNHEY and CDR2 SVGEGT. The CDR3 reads CASSFWEGDTGGYTF. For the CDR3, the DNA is TGTGCCAGCAGTTTTTGGGAAGGGGATACTGGTGGCTACACCTTC.

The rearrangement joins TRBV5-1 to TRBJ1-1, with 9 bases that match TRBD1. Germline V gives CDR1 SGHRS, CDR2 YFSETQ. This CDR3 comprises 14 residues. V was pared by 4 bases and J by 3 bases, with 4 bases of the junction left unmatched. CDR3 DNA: TGCGCCAGCAGCACGGGACAGGGCTACACTGAAGCTTTCTTT. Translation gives CASSTGQGYTEAFF.

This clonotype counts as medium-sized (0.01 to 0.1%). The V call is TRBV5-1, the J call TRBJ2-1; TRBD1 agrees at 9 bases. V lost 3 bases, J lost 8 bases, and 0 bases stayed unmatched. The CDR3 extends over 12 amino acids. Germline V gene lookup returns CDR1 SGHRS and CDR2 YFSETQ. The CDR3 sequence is CASSWTGDEQFF. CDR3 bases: TGCGCCAGCAGCTGGACAGGGGATGAGCAGTTCTTC.

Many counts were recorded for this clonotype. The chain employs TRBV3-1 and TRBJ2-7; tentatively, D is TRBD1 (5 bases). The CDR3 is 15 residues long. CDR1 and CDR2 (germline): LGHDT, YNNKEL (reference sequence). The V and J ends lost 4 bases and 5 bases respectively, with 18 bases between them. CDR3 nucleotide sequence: TGTGCCAGCAGCCCAGTGGGGCTGATGTCAAACGAGCAGTACTTC. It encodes CASSPVGLMSNEQYF.

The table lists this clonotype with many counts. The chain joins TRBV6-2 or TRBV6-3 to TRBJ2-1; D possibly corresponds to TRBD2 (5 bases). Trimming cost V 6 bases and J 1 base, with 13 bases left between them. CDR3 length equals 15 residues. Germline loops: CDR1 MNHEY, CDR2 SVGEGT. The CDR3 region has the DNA TGTGCCAGCAGGGAGCGGTTGATATCCTACAATGAGCAGTTCTTC. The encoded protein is CASRERLISYNEQFF.

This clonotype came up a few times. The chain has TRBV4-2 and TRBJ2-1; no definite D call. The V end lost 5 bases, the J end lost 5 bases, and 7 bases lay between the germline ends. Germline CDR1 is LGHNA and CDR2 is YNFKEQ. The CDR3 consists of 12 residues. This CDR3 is CASSVTDNEQFF. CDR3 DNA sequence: TGTGCCAGCAGCGTTACAGACAATGAGCAGTTCTTC.

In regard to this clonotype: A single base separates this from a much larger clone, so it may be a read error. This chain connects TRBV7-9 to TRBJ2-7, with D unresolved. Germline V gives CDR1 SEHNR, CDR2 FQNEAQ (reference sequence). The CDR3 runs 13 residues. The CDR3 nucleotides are TGTACCAGCAGAAACCCACTACCCGACGAGCAGTACTTC. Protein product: CTSRNPLPDEQYF.

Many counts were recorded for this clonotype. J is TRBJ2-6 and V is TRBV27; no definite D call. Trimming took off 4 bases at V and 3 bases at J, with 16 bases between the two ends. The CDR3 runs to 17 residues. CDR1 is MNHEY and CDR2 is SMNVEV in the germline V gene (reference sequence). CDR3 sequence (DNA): TGTGCCAGCAGTTCCGCGCCGGCTCCGTTTGGGGCCAACGTCCTGACTTTC. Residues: CASSSAPAPFGANVLTF.

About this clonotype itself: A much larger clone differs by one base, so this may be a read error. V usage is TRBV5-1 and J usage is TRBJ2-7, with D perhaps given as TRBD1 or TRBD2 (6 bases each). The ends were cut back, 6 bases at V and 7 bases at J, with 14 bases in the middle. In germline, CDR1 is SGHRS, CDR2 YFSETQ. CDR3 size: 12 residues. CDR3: CASNPGGGEQYF. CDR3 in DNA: TGCGCCAGCAACCCCGGGGGCGGGGAGCAGTACTTC.

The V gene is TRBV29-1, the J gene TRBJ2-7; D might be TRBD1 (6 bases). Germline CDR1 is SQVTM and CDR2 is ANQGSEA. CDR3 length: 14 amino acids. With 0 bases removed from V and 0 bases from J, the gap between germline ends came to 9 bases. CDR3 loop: CSVEERDNSYEQYF. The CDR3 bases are TGCAGCGTTGAAGAGAGGGACAACTCCTACGAGCAGTACTTC.

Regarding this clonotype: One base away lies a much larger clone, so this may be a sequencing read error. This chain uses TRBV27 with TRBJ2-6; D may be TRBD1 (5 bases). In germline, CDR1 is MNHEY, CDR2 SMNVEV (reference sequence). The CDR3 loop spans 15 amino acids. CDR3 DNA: TGTGCCAGCAGTTTATCTGCTTCTGGGGCCATCGTCCTGACTTTC. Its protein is CASSLSASGAIVLTF.

CDR3 amino acids: CASSVRTDWPGELFF. In nucleotides, the CDR3 is TGTGCCAGTAGTGTCAGGACGGATTGGCCCGGGGAGCTGTTTTTT. The chain links TRBV19 to TRBJ2-2; no firm D call. The length of the CDR3 is 15 residues. Germline V lookup: CDR1 LNHDA, CDR2 SQIVND (reference sequence). V dropped 5 bases and J dropped 6 bases, with 16 bases sitting between them. Combining the CDR3 with reference TRBV19 and TRBJ2-2 gives the whole variable domain DGGITQSPKYLFRKEGQNVTLSCEQNLNHDAMYWYRQDPGQGLRLIYYSQIVNDFQKGDIAEGYSVSREKKESFPLTVTSAQKNPTAFYLCASSVRTDWPGELFFGEGSRLTVL.

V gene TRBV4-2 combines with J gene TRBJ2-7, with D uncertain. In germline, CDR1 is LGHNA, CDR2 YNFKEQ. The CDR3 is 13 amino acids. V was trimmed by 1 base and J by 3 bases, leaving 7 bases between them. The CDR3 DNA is TGTGCCAGCAGCCAAGTGAACCACTACGAGCAGTACTTC. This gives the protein CASSQVNHYEQYF.

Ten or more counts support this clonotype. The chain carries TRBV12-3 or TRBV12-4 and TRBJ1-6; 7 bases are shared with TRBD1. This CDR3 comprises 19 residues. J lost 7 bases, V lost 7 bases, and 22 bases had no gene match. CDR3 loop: CASTSAGTDDRGMNSPLHF. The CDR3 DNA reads TGTGCCAGCACTTCCGCCGGGACAGACGACCGGGGTATGAATTCACCCCTCCACTTT.

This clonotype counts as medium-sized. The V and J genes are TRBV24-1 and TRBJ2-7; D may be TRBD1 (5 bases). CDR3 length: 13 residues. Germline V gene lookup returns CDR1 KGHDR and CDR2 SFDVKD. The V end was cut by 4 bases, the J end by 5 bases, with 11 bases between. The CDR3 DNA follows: TGTGCCACCAGTGACAGGGCTTCCGACGAGCAGTACTTC. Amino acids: CATSDRASDEQYF.

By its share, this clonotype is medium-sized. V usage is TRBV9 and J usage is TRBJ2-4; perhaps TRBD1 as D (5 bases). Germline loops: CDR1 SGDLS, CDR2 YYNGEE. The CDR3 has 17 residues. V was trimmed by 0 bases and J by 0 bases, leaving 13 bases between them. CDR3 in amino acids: CASSVGSRELAKNIQYF. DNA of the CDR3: TGTGCCAGCAGCGTAGGAAGCAGGGAACTAGCCAAAAACATTCAGTACTTC.

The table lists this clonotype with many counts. CDR3: CASSHPRKGTGANVLTF. CDR3 nucleotide sequence: TGTGCCAGCAGCCACCCCCGTAAGGGAACTGGGGCCAACGTCCTGACTTTC. The chain has TRBV9 and TRBJ2-6; no firm D call. This CDR3 has 17 residues. V was pared by 4 bases and J by 2 bases, with 16 bases between. CDR1 is SGDLS and CDR2 is YYNGEE in the germline V gene.

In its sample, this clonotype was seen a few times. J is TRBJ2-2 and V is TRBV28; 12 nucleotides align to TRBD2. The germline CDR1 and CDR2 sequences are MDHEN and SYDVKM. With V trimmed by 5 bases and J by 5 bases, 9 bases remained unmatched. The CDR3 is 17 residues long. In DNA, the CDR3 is TGTGCCAGCAGTCGACCGACTAGCGGGAGTCTTACCGGGGAGCTGTTTTTT. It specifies CASSRPTSGSLTGELFF.

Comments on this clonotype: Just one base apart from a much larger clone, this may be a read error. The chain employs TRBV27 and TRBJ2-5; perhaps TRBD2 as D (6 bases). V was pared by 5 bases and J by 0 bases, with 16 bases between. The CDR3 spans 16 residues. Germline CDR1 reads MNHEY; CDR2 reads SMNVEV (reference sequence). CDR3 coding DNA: TGTGCCAGCAGTACCACCGGGACTCCTTACCAAGAGACCCAGTACTTC. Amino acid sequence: CASSTTGTPYQETQYF.

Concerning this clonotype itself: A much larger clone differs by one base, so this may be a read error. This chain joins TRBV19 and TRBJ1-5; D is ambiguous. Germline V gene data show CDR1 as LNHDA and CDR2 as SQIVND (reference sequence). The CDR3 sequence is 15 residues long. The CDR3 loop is CASSIGTTSNQPLHF. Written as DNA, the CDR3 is TGTGCCAGTAGTATAGGGACGACAAGCAATCAGCCCCTGCATTTT.

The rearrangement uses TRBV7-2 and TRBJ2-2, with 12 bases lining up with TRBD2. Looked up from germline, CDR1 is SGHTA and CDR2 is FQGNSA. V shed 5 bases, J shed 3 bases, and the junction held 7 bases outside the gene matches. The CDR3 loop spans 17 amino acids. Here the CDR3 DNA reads TGTGCCAGCAGCGCTAGGACTAGCGGGATCTACACCGGGGAGCTGTTTTTT. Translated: CASSARTSGIYTGELFF.

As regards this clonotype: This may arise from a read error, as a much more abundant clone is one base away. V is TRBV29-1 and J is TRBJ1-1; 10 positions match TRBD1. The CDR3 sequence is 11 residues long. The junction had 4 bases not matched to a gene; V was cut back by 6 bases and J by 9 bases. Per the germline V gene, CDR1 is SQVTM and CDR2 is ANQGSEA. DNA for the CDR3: TGCAGCGTGAGACAGGGGGCTAAAGCTTTCTTT. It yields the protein CSVRQGAKAFF.

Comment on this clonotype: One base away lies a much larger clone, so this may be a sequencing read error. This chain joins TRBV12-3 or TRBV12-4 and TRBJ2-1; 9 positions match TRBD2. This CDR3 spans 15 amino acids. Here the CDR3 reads CASSPLAGIYSEQFF. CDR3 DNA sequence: TGTGCCAGCAGTCCACTAGCGGGTATCTACAGTGAGCAGTTCTTC.

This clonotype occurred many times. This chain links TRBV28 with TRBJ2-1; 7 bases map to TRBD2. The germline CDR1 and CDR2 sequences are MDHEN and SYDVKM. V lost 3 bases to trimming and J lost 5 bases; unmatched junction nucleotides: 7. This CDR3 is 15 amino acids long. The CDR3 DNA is TGTGCCAGCAGTTTCCAATCTCTAGCGGACAATGAGCAGTTCTTC. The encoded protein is CASSFQSLADNEQFF.

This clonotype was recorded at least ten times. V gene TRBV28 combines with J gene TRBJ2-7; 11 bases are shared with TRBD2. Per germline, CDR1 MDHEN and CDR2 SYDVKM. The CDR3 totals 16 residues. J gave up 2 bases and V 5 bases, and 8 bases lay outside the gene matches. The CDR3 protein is CASSPRGLAVPYEQYF. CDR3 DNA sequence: TGTGCCAGCAGTCCCCGGGGACTAGCGGTTCCCTACGAGCAGTACTTC.

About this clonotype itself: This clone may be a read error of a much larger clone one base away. CDR3 in amino acids: CASSWVAHLSYEQYF. As DNA, the CDR3 is TGTGCCAGCAGTTGGGTAGCGCATCTGTCCTACGAGCAGTACTTC. The chain links TRBV28 to TRBJ2-7, with TRBD2 as a possible D gene (5 bases). Germline lookup yields CDR1 MDHEN and CDR2 SYDVKM. The V end was cut by 4 bases, the J end by 1 base, with 14 bases between. The CDR3 contains 15 residues.

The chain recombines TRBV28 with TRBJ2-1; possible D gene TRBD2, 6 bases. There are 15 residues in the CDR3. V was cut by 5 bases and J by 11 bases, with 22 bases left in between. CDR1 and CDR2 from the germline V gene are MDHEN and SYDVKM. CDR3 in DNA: TGTGCCAGCAGTCCGGGGGACGAGGCCGCGAGAAAGCAGTTCTTC. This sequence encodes CASSPGDEAARKQFF.

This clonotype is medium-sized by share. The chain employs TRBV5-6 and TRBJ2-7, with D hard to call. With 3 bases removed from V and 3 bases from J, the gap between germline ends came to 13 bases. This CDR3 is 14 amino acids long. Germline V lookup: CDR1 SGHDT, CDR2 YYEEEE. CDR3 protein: CASSSGLRHYEQYF. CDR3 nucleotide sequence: TGTGCCAGCAGCTCGGGTCTTAGGCACTACGAGCAGTACTTC.

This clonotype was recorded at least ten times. The CDR3 loop is CSARPPYDRVYEQYF. In DNA, the CDR3 is TGCAGTGCCAGACCCCCTTACGACAGGGTGTACGAGCAGTACTTC. This chain uses TRBV20-1 with TRBJ2-7; 7 nucleotides line up with TRBD1. Trimming at V came to 6 bases and at J to 4 bases, leaving 15 bases not matched to a gene. The length of the CDR3 is 15 residues. Germline-derived CDR1 and CDR2 are DFQATT and SNEGSKA (reference sequence).

CDR3 in amino acids: CASSQDPRQTNQPQHF. CDR3 nucleotide sequence: TGCGCCAGCAGCCAAGACCCGCGGCAGACCAATCAGCCCCAGCATTTT. V and J are TRBV4-1 and TRBJ1-5; D gene uncertain. This CDR3 has 16 residues. Between the trimmed V and J ends, which lost 0 bases and 3 bases, there was a span of 12 bases. Germline lookup yields CDR1 MGHRA and CDR2 YSYEKL.

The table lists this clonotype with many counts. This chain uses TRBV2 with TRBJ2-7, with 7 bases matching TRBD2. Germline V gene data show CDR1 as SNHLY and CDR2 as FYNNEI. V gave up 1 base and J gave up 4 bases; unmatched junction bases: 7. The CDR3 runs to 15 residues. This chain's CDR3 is CASSEVRENTYEQYF. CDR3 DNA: TGTGCCAGCAGTGAAGTGCGGGAGAATACTTACGAGCAGTACTTC. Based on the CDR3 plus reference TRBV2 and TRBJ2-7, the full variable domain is EPEVTQTPSHQVTQMGQEVILRCVPISNHLYFYWYRQILGQKVEFLVSFYNNEISEKSEIFDDQFSVERPDGSNFTLKIRSTKLEDSAMYFCASSEVRENTYEQYFGPGTRLTVT.

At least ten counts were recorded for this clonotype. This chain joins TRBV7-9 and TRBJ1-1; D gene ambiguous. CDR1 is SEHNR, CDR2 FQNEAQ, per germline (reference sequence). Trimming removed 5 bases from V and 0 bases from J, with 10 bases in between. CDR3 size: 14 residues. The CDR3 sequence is CASSRREVNTEAFF. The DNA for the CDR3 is TGTGCCAGCAGCAGACGGGAGGTGAACACTGAAGCTTTCTTT.